A single TCR beta chain is shown here with its context. What it recognizes is unknown. Each CDR3 protein is one row after TCRdb ran MiXCR on the 5' RACE reads. The table has a few hundred thousand distinct CDR3 sequences, less than 25% seen once; the top ten hold roughly 3.6%. The sample is drawn from a study of CD8 T cells in ankylosing spondylitis. Study observations and caveats: In synovial fluid and blood from reactive arthritis, some motif variants were previously reported.

The receptor was derived from a female donor with ankylosing spondylitis or in good health (not recorded which). Sequencing was carried out using blood, either unsorted or a sorted T cell fraction (not recorded which).

CDR3 bases: TGTGCCAGCGGCCTGGGAGGAGATACGCAGTATTTT. Translating gives CASGLGGDTQYF. The chain joins TRBV28 to TRBJ2-3; tentatively, D is TRBD2 (6 bases). Germline CDR1 is MDHEN and CDR2 is SYDVKM. V dropped 8 bases and J dropped 5 bases, with 11 bases sitting between them. This CDR3 region has 12 residues.